A selection of T cell receptor beta chains follows, all from one sample in a study of blood T cell repertoires in COVID-19. The protocol was immunoSEQ multiplex PCR, while the TCRdb copy is restricted to in-frame clones and leaves out a portion. Among under 400,000 clones listed, about 90% were seen once. Sequences were obtained from PBMCs or T cells enriched from blood (not recorded which). The receptors here all came from a middle-aged man in a cohort exposed to, infected with or recovered from COVID-19 (not recorded which). CDR3s include the opening cysteine and the closing phenylalanine or tryptophan. A D gene is named only where the DNA matches it firmly. Where a row states a size, it is once, few, many or the class of an expanded clone; other rows omit it.

>TRBV10-3|TRBJ2-4|NA|NA
TGTGCCTCCACACAGGCATACTCCAAAAACATTCAGTACTTC
CASTQAYSKNIQYF
>TRBV27|TRBJ1-5|NA|NA
TGTGCCAGCAGTTTACGGGGAGGGGATCAGCCCCAGCATTTT
CASSLRGGDQPQHF
>TRBV19|TRBJ2-3|NA|NA
TGTGCCAGTAGTATAGGTGGCGGAACGACAGATACGCAGTATTTT
CASSIGGGTTDTQYF
>TRBV4-1|TRBJ2-3|TRBD2|NA
TGCGCCAGCAGCCGGACGACTAGCGGGACAATCACAGATACGCAGTATTTT
CASSRTTSGTITDTQYF
>TRBV5-4|TRBJ2-2|TRBD2|NA
TGTGCCAGCAGCTCATCTCCTAGCGGGAGTGGAACCGGGGAGCTGTTTTTT
CASSSSPSGSGTGELFF
>TRBV6-1|TRBJ1-1|TRBD1|NA
TGTGCCAGCAGTAACAGGGGGAACACTGAAGCTTTCTTT
CASSNRGNTEAFF
>TRBV2|TRBJ1-2|NA|once
TGTGCCAGCGGACGGGAAGTTAACTATGGCTACACCTTC
CASGREVNYGYTF
>TRBV2|TRBJ2-3|TRBD1|NA
TGTGCCAGCAGGGCGGACAGGGGTGCAGATACGCAGTATTTT
CASRADRGADTQYF
>TRBV10-1|TRBJ1-2|TRBD1|few
TGCGCCAGCGATAGGCCCTTTCGAGACAGGGCTAACTATGGCTACACCTTC
CASDRPFRDRANYGYTF
>TRBV5-1|TRBJ2-3|NA|NA
TGCGCCAGCAGCTTAAGAGCGGACCCCACAGATACGCAGTATTTT
CASSLRADPTDTQYF
>TRBV7-2|TRBJ2-1|TRBD2|NA
TGTGCCAGCAGCATAGCGGGAGGGCCCCCCCAGTTCTTC
CASSIAGGPPQFF
>TRBV24-1|TRBJ2-1|NA|NA
TGTGCCACCAGTTATGGCCGAAAGACGGGCAATGAGCAGTTCTTC
CATSYGRKTGNEQFF
>TRBV6-1|TRBJ2-5|NA|NA
TGTGCCAGCAGTGATTTCGGGGGACGGGGAGAGACCCAGTACTTC
CASSDFGGRGETQYF
>TRBV28|TRBJ1-6|NA|NA
TGTGCCAGCAGCCCCTGGGGCACATATAATTCACCCCTCCACTTT
CASSPWGTYNSPLHF
>TRBV7-3|TRBJ2-1|TRBD2|NA
TGTGCCAGCAGCTTCTCCGGGAGGGTGTCCTACAATGAGCAGTTCTTC
CASSFSGRVSYNEQFF
>TRBV5-8|TRBJ2-1|TRBD2|NA
TGTGCCAGCAGCTTGGCGGGAGGGCCGGAGGATGAGCAGTTCTTC
CASSLAGGPEDEQFF
>TRBV5-5|TRBJ2-7|NA|once
TGTGCCAGCAACAGTGGAAGCTCCTACGAGCAGTACTTC
CASNSGSSYEQYF